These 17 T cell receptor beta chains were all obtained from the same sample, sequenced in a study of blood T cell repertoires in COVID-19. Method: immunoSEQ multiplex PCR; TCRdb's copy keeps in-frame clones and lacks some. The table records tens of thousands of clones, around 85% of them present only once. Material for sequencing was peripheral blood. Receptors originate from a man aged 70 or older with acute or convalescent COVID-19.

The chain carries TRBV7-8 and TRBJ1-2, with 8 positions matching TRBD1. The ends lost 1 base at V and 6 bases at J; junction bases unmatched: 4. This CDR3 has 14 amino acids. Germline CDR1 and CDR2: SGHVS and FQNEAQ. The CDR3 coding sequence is TGTGCCAGCAGCTTAGAGCCGACAGGGGATGGCTACACCTTC. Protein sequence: CASSLEPTGDGYTF.

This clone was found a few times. The CDR3 loop reads CASSRNSRADTQYF. Written as DNA, the CDR3 is TGTGCCAGCAGTAGGAACAGCCGCGCAGATACGCAGTATTTT. The chain recombines TRBV5-4 with TRBJ2-3, with D unclear. The germline CDR1 and CDR2 sequences are SGHNT and YYREEE (reference sequence). Trimming took off 5 bases at V and 4 bases at J, with 14 bases between the two ends. The CDR3 covers 14 residues. Full variable domain (remainder filled in from reference TRBV5-4 and TRBJ2-3): ETGVTQSPTHLIKTRGQQVTLRCSSQSGHNTVSWYQQALGQGPQFIFQYYREEENGRGNFPPRFSGLQFPNYSSELNVNALELDDSALYLCASSRNSRADTQYFGPGTRLTVL.

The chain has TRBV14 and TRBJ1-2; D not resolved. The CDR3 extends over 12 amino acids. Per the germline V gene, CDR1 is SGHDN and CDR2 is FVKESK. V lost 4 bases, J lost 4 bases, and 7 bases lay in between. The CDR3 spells CASSLSGYGYTF. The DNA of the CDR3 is TGTGCCAGCAGCCTTTCAGGCTATGGCTACACCTTC.

CDR3 sequence: CASSHGKGYGYTF. CDR3 coding DNA: TGTGCCAGCAGTCACGGGAAGGGCTATGGCTACACCTTC. The chain has TRBV6-4 and TRBJ1-2; D is undetermined. CDR1 is MRHNA and CDR2 is SNTAGT in the germline V gene. The CDR3 runs 13 residues. V was shortened by 5 bases and J by 4 bases, with 11 bases between the two germline ends.

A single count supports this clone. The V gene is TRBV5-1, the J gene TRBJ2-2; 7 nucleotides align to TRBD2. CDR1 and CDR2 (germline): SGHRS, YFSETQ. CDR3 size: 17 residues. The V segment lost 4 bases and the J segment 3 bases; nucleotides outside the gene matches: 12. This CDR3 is CASSPSVGGGYTGELFF. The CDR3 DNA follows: TGCGCCAGCAGCCCATCGGTTGGCGGGGGATACACCGGGGAGCTGTTTTTT.

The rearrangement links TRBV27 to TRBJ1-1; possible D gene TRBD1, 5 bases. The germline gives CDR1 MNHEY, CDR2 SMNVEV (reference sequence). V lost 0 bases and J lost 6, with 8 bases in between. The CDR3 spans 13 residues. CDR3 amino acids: CASSLSVRAEAFF. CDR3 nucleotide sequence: TGTGCCAGCAGTTTATCAGTCAGGGCTGAAGCTTTCTTT.

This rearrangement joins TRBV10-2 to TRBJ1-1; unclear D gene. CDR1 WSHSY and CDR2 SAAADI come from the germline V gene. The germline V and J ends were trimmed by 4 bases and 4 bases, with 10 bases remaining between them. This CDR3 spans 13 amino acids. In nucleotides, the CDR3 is TGCGCCAGCAGTGGCGTTGATCGCACTGAAGCTTTCTTT. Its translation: CASSGVDRTEAFF.

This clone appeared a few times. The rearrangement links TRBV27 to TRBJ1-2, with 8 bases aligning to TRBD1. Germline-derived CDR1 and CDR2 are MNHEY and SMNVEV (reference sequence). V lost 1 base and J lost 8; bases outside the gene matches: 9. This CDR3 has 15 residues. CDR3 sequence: CASSLWAGGMSGYTF. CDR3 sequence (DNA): TGTGCCAGCAGTTTATGGGCAGGGGGCATGTCCGGCTACACCTTC.

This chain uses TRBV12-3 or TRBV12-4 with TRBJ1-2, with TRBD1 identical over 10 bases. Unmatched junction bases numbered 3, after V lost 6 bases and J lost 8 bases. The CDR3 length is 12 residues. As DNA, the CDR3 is TGTGCCAGCAGGACAGGGGGCGACGGCTACACCTTC. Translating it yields CASRTGGDGYTF.

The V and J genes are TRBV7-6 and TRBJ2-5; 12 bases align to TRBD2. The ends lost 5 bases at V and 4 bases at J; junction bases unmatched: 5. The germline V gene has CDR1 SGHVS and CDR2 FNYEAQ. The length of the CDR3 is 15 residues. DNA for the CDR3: TGTGCCAGCAGCCCGACTAGCGGGGGTTCAGAGACCCAGTACTTC. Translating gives CASSPTSGGSETQYF.

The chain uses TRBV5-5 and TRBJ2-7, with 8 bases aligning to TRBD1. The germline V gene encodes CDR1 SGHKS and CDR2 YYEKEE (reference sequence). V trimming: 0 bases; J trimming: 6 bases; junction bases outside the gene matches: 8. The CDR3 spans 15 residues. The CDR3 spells CASSLGQGTVIEQYF. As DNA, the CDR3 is TGTGCCAGCAGCTTGGGACAGGGGACCGTAATCGAGCAGTACTTC.

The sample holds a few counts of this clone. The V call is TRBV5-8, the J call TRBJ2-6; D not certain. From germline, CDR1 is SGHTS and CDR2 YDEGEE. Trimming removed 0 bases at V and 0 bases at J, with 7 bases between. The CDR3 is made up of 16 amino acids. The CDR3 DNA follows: TGTGCCAGCAGCTTGGAATCGGGCTCTGGGGCCAACGTCCTGACTTTC. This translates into CASSLESGSGANVLTF.

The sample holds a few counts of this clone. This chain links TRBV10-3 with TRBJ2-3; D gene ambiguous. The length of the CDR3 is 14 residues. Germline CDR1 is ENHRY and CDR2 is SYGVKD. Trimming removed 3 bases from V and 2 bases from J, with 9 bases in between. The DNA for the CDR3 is TGTGCCATCAGTGAAACGAGCGACACAGATACGCAGTATTTT. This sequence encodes CAISETSDTDTQYF.

CDR3 in amino acids: CASSSLAGSSYEQYV. In DNA form, the CDR3 reads TGTGCCAGCAGCTCTCTCGCGGGGTCTTCCTACGAGCAGTACGTC. The chain couples TRBV5-6 to TRBJ2-7; possibly TRBD2 for D (6 bases). Trimming shortened V by 3 bases and J by 1 base, and 14 bases separated the two germline ends. This CDR3 has 15 amino acids. Germline V gene lookup returns CDR1 SGHDT and CDR2 YYEEEE.

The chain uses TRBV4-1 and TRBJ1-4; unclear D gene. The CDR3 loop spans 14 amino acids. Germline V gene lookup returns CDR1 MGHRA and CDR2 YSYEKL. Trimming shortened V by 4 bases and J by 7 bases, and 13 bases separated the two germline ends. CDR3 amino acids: CASSLFDSGEKLFF. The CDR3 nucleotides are TGCGCCAGCAGCCTCTTCGACTCGGGTGAAAAACTGTTTTTT.

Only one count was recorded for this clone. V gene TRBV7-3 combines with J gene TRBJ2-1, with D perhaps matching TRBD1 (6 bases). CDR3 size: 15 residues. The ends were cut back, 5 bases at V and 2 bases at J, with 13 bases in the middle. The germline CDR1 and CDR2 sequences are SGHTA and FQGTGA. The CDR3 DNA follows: TGTGCCAGCAGCCTAAGCCAGGGGCCCTACAATGAGCAGTTCTTC. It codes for CASSLSQGPYNEQFF.

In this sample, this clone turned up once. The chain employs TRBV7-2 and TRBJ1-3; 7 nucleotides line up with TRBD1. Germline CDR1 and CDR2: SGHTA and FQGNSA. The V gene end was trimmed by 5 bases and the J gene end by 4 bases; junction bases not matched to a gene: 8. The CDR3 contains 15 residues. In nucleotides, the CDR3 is TGTGCCAGCAGCAAAAAGGGGGCGCCCGGAAACACCATATATTTT. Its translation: CASSKKGAPGNTIYF. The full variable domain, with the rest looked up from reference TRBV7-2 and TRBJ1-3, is GAGVSQSPSNKVTEKGKDVELRCDPISGHTALYWYRQSLGQGLEFLIYFQGNSAPDKSGLPSDRFSAERTGGSVSTLTIQRTQQEDSAVYLCASSKKGAPGNTIYFGEGSWLTVV.